This record looks at one TCR beta chain sequence and its context. Its antigen remains unidentified. Base qualities are not recorded, but no much larger clone differs from it by a single base. From the cysteine through the phenylalanine, the CDR3 covers 15 amino acids. The read is trimmed to its CDR3 DNA, 45 bases read in frame from base 1. The germline ends are 12 bases apart after V is trimmed by 3 bases and J by 3 bases. In the germline V gene, CDR1 corresponds to MDHEN and CDR2 to SYDVKM. This record belongs to a study of control samples from healthy donors and cancer patients (dated by TCRdb to 2019 to 2021). The library was generated by the immunoSEQ multiplex PCR assay. TCRdb mirrors the immuneACCESS table, restricted to in-frame sequences. Some clones are absent from its copies; in checked studies, under half trace to an unresolved V gene, and the reason for the others is unknown. In all, the sample holds about 140,000 clones, and over 85% of those were seen once. Clones ranked in the top ten supply 11% of the sample.

The sequence derives from a man aged 25 to 45 in good health. Sample: blood. The chain is assembled from TRBV28 and TRBJ1-5; the D gene lacks a confident call. The sequence in DNA is TGTGCCAGCAGTTTCGGTAGAATAAACAATCAGCCCCAGCATTTT. It translates as CASSFGRINNQPQHF. Extended through the reference TRBV28 and TRBJ1-5 proteins, this CDR3 yields the full variable domain: DVKVTQSSRYLVKRTGEKVFLECVQDMDHENMFWYRQDPGLGLRLIYFSYDVKMKEKGDIPEGYSVSREKKERFSLILESASTNQTSMYLCASSFGRINNQPQHFGDGTRLSIL.